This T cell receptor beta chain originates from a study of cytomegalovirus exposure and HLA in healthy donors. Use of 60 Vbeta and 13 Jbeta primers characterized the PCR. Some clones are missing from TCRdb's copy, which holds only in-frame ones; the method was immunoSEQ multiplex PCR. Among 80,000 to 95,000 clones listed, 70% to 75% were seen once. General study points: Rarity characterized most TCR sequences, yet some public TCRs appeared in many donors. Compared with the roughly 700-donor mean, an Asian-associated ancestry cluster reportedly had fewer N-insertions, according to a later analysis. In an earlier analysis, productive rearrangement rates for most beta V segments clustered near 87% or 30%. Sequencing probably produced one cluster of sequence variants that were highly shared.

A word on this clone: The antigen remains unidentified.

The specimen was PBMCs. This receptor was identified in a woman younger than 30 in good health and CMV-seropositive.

The CDR3 loop is CASSLAQGGESETQYF. DNA of the CDR3: TGTGCCAGCAGCTTAGCGCAGGGCGGGGAGTCAGAGACCCAGTACTTC. The V gene is TRBV7-9, the J gene TRBJ2-5, with TRBD2 as a possible D gene (6 bases). The CDR3 contains 16 residues. Trimming pared 0 bases from V and 4 bases from J, leaving 15 bases between. The V gene's germline CDR1 is SEHNR and CDR2 FQNEAQ (reference sequence).